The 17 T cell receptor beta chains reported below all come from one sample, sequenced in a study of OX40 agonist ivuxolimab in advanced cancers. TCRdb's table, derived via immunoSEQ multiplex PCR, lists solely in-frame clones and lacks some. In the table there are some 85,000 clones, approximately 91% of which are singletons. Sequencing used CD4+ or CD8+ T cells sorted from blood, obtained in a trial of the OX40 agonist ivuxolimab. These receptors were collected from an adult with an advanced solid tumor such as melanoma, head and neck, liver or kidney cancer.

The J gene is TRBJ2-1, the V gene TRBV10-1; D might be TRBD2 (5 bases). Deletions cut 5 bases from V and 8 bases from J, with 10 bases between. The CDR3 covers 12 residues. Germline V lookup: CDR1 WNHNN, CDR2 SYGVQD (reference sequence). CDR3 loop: CASSRGRYEQFF. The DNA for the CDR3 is TGCGCCAGCAGTCGGGGTAGATATGAGCAGTTCTTC.

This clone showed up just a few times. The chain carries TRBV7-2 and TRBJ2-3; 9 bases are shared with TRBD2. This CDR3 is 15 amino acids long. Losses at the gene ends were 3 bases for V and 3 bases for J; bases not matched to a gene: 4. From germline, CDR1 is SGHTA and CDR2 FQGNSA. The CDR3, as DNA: TGTGCCAGCAGCTTCAGAGCGGGGGGTACAGATACGCAGTATTTT. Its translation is CASSFRAGGTDTQYF.

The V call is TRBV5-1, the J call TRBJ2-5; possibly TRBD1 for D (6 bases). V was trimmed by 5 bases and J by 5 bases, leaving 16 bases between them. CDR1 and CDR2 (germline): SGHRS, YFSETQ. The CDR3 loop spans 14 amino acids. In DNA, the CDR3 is TGCGCCAGCAGGGACAGTCCCGGTGGGGAGACCCAGTACTTC. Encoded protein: CASRDSPGGETQYF.

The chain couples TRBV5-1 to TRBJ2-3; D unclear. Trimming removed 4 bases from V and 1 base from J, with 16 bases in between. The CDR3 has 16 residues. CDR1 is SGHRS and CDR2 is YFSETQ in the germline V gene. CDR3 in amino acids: CASSNPIASGTDTQYF. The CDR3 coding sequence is TGCGCCAGCAGCAACCCCATAGCAAGCGGCACAGATACGCAGTATTTT.

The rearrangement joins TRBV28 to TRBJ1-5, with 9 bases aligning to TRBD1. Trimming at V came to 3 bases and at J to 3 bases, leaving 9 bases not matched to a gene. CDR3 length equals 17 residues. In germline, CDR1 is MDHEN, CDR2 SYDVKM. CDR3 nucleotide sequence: TGTGCCAGCAGTTTTGAGATCGGGACAGGGTACAATCAGCCCCAGCATTTT. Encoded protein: CASSFEIGTGYNQPQHF. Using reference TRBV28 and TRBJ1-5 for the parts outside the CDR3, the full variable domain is DVKVTQSSRYLVKRTGEKVFLECVQDMDHENMFWYRQDPGLGLRLIYFSYDVKMKEKGDIPEGYSVSREKKERFSLILESASTNQTSMYLCASSFEIGTGYNQPQHFGDGTRLSIL.

The CDR3 protein is CASSPDRGIAEAFF. CDR3 sequence (DNA): TGTGCCAGCAGCCCAGACAGGGGAATAGCTGAAGCTTTCTTT. The rearrangement joins TRBV7-9 to TRBJ1-1; 8 bases match TRBD1. V gave up 5 bases and J gave up 6 bases; unmatched junction bases: 8. The CDR3 is 14 residues long. CDR1 SEHNR and CDR2 FQNEAQ come from the germline V gene (reference sequence).

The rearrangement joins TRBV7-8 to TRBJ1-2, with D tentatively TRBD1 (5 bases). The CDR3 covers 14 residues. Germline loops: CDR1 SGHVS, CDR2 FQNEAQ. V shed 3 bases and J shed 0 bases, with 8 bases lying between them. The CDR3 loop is CASSFRETNYGYTF. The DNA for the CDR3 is TGTGCCAGCAGCTTCAGGGAAACTAACTATGGCTACACCTTC.

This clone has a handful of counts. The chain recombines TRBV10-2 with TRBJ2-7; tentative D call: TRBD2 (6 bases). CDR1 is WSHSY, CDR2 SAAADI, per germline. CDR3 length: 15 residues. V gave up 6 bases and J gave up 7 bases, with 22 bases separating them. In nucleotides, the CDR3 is TGCGCCAGCAGCCTCGCTGCGGGGACCCTTCGAGAGCAGTACTTC. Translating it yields CASSLAAGTLREQYF.

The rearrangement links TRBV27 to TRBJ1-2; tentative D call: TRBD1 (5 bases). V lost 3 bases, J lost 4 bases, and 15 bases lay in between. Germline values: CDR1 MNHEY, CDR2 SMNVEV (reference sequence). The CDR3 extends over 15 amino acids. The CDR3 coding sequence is TGTGCCAGCAGTTTCACAGTGGACACGGGCTATGGCTACACCTTC. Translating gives CASSFTVDTGYGYTF.

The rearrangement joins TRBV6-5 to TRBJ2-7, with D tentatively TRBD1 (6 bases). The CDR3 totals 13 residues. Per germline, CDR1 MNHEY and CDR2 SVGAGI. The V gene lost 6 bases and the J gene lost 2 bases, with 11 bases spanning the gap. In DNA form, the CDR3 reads TGTGCCAGCAGCCGGGACAAGCCCTACGAGCAGTACTTC. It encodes CASSRDKPYEQYF.

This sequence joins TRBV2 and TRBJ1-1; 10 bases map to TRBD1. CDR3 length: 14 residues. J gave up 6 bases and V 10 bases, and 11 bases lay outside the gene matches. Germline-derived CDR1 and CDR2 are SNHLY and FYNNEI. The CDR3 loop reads CATSRDRGTAEAFF. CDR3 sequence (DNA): TGTGCCACGTCCCGGGACAGGGGAACGGCTGAAGCTTTCTTT. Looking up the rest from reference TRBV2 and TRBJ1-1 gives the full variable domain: EPEVTQTPSHQVTQMGQEVILRCVPISNHLYFYWYRQILGQKVEFLVSFYNNEISEKSEIFDDQFSVERPDGSNFTLKIRSTKLEDSAMYFCATSRDRGTAEAFFGQGTRLTVV.

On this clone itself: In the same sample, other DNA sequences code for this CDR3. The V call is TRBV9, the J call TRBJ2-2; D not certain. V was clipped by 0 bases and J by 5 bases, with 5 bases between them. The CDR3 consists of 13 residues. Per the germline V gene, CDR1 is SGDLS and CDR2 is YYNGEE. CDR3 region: CASSVVGTGELFF. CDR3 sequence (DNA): TGTGCCAGCAGCGTAGTGGGAACCGGGGAGCTGTTTTTT.

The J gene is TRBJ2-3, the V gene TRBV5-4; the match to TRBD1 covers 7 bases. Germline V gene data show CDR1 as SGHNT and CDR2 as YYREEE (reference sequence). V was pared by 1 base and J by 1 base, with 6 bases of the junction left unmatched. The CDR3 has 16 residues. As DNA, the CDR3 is TGTGCCAGCAGCTTGTTACGGCAGGGGGGCACAGATACGCAGTATTTT. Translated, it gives CASSLLRQGGTDTQYF.

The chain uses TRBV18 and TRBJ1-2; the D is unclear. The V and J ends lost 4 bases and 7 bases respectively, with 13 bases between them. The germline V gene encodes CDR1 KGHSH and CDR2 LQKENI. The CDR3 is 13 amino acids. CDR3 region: CASSLGQAAGYTF. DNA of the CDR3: TGTGCCAGCTCACTGGGCCAGGCGGCTGGCTACACCTTC.

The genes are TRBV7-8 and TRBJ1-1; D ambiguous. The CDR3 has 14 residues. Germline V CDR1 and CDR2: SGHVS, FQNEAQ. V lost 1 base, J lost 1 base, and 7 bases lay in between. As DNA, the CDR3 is TGTGCCAGCAGCTTAGGCGTAGGGAACACTGAAGCTTTCTTT. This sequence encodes CASSLGVGNTEAFF.

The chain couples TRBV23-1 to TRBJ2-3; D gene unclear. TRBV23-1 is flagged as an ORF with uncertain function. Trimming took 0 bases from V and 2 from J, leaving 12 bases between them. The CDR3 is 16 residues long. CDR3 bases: TGCGCCAGCAGTCAATCAGGAGTGATGTCCACAGATACGCAGTATTTT. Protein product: CASSQSGVMSTDTQYF.

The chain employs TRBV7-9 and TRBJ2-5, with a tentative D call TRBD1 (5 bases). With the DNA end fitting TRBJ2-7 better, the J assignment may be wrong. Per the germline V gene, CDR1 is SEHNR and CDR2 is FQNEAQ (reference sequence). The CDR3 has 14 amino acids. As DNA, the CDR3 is TGTGCCAGCAGGGACACTACCGCCTCCTACGAGCAGTACTTC. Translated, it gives CASRDTTASYEQYF.